This T cell receptor beta chain was recorded in a study of T cells in Graves' hyperthyroidism and ophthalmopathy. Patients were excluded because of uncontrolled infection, other autoimmune disease, pregnancy or lactation. Diagnostic assessment was based on clinical symptoms, serum thyroxine and TRAb, thyroid ultrasound and orbital computed tomography. Amplification targeted TCR beta CDR3 regions from RNA transcripts. HTBI primers were employed in a first-round RT-PCR of the TCR CDR3. In TCRdb, the multiplex PCR reads were re-called with MiXCR into one record per CDR3 protein. This sample has roughly 93,000 distinct CDR3 sequences; 40% occur once, and the top ten carry around 9.6%. The CDR3 extends over 14 amino acids. V lost 7 bases to trimming and J lost 4 bases; unmatched junction nucleotides: 4.

This receptor was obtained from a woman aged 25 to 39 with Graves' hyperthyroidism. The chain uses TRBV12-3 or TRBV12-4 and TRBJ2-2; TRBD2 matches 9 bases. The sample consisted of peripheral blood or thyroid tissue (not recorded which). Here the CDR3 DNA reads TGTGCCAGCACCCCGGGACTAGCCACCGGGGAGCTGTTTTTT. Protein product: CASTPGLATGELFF.